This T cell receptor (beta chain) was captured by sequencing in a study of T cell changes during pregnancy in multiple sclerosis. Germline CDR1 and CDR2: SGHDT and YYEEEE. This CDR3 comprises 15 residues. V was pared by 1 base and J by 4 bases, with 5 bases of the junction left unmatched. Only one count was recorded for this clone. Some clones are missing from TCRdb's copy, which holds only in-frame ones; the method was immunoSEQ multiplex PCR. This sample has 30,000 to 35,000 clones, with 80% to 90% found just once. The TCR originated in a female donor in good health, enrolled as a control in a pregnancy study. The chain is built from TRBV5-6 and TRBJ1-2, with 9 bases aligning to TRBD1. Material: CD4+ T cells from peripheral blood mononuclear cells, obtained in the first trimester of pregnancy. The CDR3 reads CASSLTGTGPYGYTF. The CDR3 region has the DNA TGTGCCAGCAGCTTGACCGGGACAGGGCCCTATGGCTACACCTTC.